The TCR beta chain under discussion was sequenced for a study of Tregs in tolerant kidney transplant recipients. Points on this clone: The antigen remains undetermined.

Germline V gene lookup returns CDR1 LNHNV and CDR2 YYDKDF (reference sequence). The CDR3 has 13 residues. Data came from immunoSEQ multiplex PCR; TCRdb stores just in-frame clones and leaves some out. Altogether about 240,000 clones are present, about four fifths being singletons, with the ten largest covering about 0.64%. General study findings and limits: The most relevant donor-specific Treg TCRbeta repertoire apparently came from expansion with activated donor B cells. Findings come from small patient numbers and require larger validation.

Sample: CD4+ T cells from blood. The chain uses TRBV15 and TRBJ2-5, with 7 positions matching TRBD1. The J call could be wrong; TRBJ2-7 is a better fit for the DNA end. This receptor was identified in a human donor in good health. This CDR3 is CATSKWDSYEQYF. The CDR3 DNA sequence: TGTGCCACCAGCAAATGGGACAGCTACGAGCAGTACTTC.